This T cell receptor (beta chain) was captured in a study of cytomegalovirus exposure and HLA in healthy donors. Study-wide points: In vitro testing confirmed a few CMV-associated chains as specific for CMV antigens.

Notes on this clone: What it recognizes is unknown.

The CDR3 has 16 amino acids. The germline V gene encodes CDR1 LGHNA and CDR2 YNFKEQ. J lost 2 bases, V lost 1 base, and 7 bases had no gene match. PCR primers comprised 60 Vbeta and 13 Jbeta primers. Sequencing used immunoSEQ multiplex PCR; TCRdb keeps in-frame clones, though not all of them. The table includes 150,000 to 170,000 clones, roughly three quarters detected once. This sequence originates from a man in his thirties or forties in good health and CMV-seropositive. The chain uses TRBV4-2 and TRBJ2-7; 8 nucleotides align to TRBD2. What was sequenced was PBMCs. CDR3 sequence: CASSQGFREGAYEQYF. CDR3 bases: TGTGCCAGCAGCCAAGGTTTTCGGGAGGGGGCCTACGAGCAGTACTTC.